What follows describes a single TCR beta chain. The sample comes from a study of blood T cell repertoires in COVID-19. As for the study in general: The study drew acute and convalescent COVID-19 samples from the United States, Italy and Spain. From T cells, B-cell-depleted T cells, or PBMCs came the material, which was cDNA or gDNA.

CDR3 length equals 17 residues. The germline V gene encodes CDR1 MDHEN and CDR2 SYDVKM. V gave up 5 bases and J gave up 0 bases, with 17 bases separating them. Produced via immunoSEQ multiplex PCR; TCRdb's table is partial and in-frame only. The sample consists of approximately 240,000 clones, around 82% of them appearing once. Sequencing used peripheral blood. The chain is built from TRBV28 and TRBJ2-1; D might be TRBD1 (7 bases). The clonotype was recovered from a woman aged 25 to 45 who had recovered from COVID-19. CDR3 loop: CASSPPSRDSSYNEQFF. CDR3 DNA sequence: TGTGCCAGCAGTCCCCCCTCGCGGGACAGCTCCTACAATGAGCAGTTCTTC.